The clone carrying this TCR beta chain occurred a few times. The antigen remains undetermined. Within the sample, other DNA sequences also encode this same CDR3. The CDR3 is made up of 14 amino acids. Between the trimmed V and J ends, which lost 8 bases and 7 bases, there was a span of 15 bases. Germline lookup yields CDR1 SNHLY and CDR2 FYNNEI. Sequencing used immunoSEQ version 4 in survey mode. Assay used: immunoSEQ multiplex PCR; TCRdb lists only in-frame clones, some missing. The data hold some 13,000 clones, with about 69% observed a single time. The source of the sample is a study of persistence of HIV-infected CD4 T cells. The overall study: Blood samples, up to about 180 mL, came from multiple time points, except a couple of leukapheresis donors sampled once.

An overlapping HIV-1 Gag peptide pool stimulated these cells at about 0.91 ug/peptide/mL. CD4+ T cells upregulating both CD40 ligand and CD69 were sorted as responding cells. The sequence came from an adult man with HIV who was CMV-seropositive. The gene calls are TRBV2 and TRBJ1-6; D not certain. The source material was CD4+ T cells sorted from PBMCs after approximately 20-hour stimulation, sampled from a patient who received antiretroviral therapy. Here the CDR3 reads CASRRTVSNSPLHF. CDR3 coding DNA: TGTGCCAGCCGGAGAACGGTGTCAAATTCACCCCTCCACTTT.